This is a list of T cell receptor beta chains from one sample in a study of shared clonotypes between healthy human individuals. TCRdb's copy holds only in-frame clones and misses some; the assay was immunoSEQ multiplex PCR. The data contain 2 million to 2.5 million clones, nearly 97% of them seen just once; the ten biggest clones take up roughly 0.13%. Sequencing input: naive CD4+ T cells sorted from blood. Receptor source: a man between 18 and 35 years old in good health. Each CDR3 is given with its conserved first and last residue. A D gene is named only where the DNA matches it firmly. Some rows mark clone size as missing; the rest say once, few, many or name a class of expanded clone.

d_call j_call v_call clone_size cdr3_nt cdr3_aa
NA TRBJ2-3 TRBV9 NA TGTGCCAGCAGCGCGGGATGGAGAGATACGCAGTATTTT CASSAGWRDTQYF
TRBD1 TRBJ1-6 TRBV30 NA TGTGCCTGGTCGCGAACGGACAGGGATAATTCACCCCTCCACTTT CAWSRTDRDNSPLHF
NA TRBJ2-5 TRBV6-5 NA TGTGCCAGCAGTTACCAGGATTCCCAGTACTTC CASSYQDSQYF
TRBD2 TRBJ2-2 TRBV7-8 NA TGTGCCCTTAGCGGGAGGGCTGACACCGGGGAGCTGTTTTTT CALSGRADTGELFF
NA TRBJ1-1 TRBV6-1 NA TGTGCCAGCAGCTCTCGAGGGGCAGGGAACACTGAAGCTTTCTTT CASSSRGAGNTEAFF
NA TRBJ1-3 TRBV30 NA TGTGCCTGGGGGGCTTACGGGGGCCGAAACACCATATATTTT CAWGAYGGRNTIYF
NA TRBJ2-7 TRBV5-4 once TGTGCCAGCAGCTTGGGACGCCGGCCGGACGAGCAGTACTTC CASSLGRRPDEQYF
NA TRBJ1-5 TRBV6-6 NA TGTGCTGGGGGGGGACGGCGAGCCCATCAGCCCCAGCATTTT CAGGGRRAHQPQHF
TRBD2 TRBJ2-7 TRBV18 once TGTGCCAGCTCACCACCTGCAGACGGGCTAGCGGGAGGCGAGCAGTACTTC CASSPPADGLAGGEQYF
NA TRBJ2-1 TRBV6-6 NA TGTGCCAGCAGTTACAGGGGACAGTTAGGAGGGGGCGAATTGTTCTTC CASSYRGQLGGGELFF
NA TRBJ1-4 TRBV5-1 NA TGCGCCAGCAGCTTGGAAACAGGGCCGGGAGAAAAACTGTTTTTT CASSLETGPGEKLFF
NA TRBJ1-2 TRBV4-1 NA TGCGCCAGCAGCCAAGATATATTGGGTATCTATGGCTACACCTTC CASSQDILGIYGYTF
TRBD2 TRBJ2-5 TRBV5-5 NA TGTGCCAGCAGCACGGGACTAGCCGAAGAGACCCAGTACTTC CASSTGLAEETQYF
NA TRBJ1-1 TRBV2 NA TGTGCCAGCAGTGGCGAGGGGGGCACTGAAGCTTTCTTT CASSGEGGTEAFF
TRBD1 TRBJ2-7 TRBV19 NA TGTGCCAGTAGTATATCCACCGGGACAGGGACCTACGAGCAGTACTTC CASSISTGTGTYEQYF
NA TRBJ1-1 TRBV28 once TGTGCCAGCAGTTTTGGCCAGTTAGGGTCCGGCAACACTGAAGCTTTCTTT CASSFGQLGSGNTEAFF
TRBD2 TRBJ2-5 TRBV5-1 NA TGCGCCAGCAGCTTAAGTCCTAGCGGGGGGCTCCAAGAGACCCAGTACTTC CASSLSPSGGLQETQYF
NA TRBJ2-5 TRBV7-2 NA TGTGCCAGCAGCCCCGGACAGCAAGAGACCCAGTACTTC CASSPGQQETQYF
TRBD1 TRBJ1-1 TRBV10-1 NA TGCGCCAGCAGAGCGGACAGGGAGGCCACTGAAGCTTTCTTT CASRADREATEAFF
NA TRBJ1-2 TRBV2 NA TGTGCCAGCAGTGCAGGCGGGGGGAACTATGGCTACACCTTC CASSAGGGNYGYTF
NA TRBJ2-3 TRBV5-1 NA TGCGCCAGCAGCTTGTCCCGCGGACCTAGCACAGATACGCAGTATTTT CASSLSRGPSTDTQYF
NA TRBJ1-2 TRBV21-1 once TGTGCCAGCAGCAAGAGAGGCTACACCTTC CASSKRGYTF
TRBD1 TRBJ1-2 TRBV4-3 NA TGCGCCAGCAGCCAAGTCGTGGCAGGGGGCATTACAGCTAACTATGGCTACACCTTC CASSQVVAGGITANYGYTF
NA TRBJ1-4 TRBV18 NA TGTGCCAGCTCACCACCGGTGGCAGGGGATGTGTTAAAACTGTTTTTT CASSPPVAGDVLKLFF
NA TRBJ2-5 TRBV6-1 NA TGTGCCAGCAGTGAGATCAACGGGAGAAGAGAGACCCAGTACTTC CASSEINGRRETQYF
TRBD2 TRBJ2-3 TRBV5-4 once TGTGCCAGCAGCCCCGATAGCGGGATAGGAGATACGCAGTATTTT CASSPDSGIGDTQYF
NA TRBJ2-7 TRBV5-1 NA TGCGCCAGCAGCTTGGACGGGGGCCCCTACGAGCAGTACTTC CASSLDGGPYEQYF
NA TRBJ1-5 TRBV4-2 NA TGTGCCAGCAGCTTCGGGGATAGCAATCAGCCCCAGCATTTT CASSFGDSNQPQHF
TRBD1 TRBJ1-3 TRBV25-1 NA TGTGCCAGCGGGACAGCCAACTCTGGAAACACCATATATTTT CASGTANSGNTIYF
NA TRBJ2-5 TRBV6-1 NA TGTGCCAGCAGTGAGAGTCCAGGGGGGTCGTGGACCCAGTACTTC CASSESPGGSWTQYF
NA TRBJ2-7 TRBV6-6 once TGTGCCAGCAGTTCATATTCGGACCTGGAGCAGTACTTC CASSSYSDLEQYF
TRBD2 TRBJ2-5 TRBV5-4 NA TGTGCCAGCAGCTTTGGGTCCGGGACTAGCGGGGGAGAACGACAAGAGACCCAGTACTTC CASSFGSGTSGGERQETQYF
NA TRBJ1-6 TRBV7-2 NA TGTGCCAGCAGCTTTCCAGGGACCAATTCACCCCTCCACTTT CASSFPGTNSPLHF
NA TRBJ1-1 TRBV10-3 few TGTGCCATCTCGTCAGGCACTGAAGCTTTCTTT CAISSGTEAFF
NA TRBJ1-2 TRBV10-2 NA TGCGCCAGCAGTGAGTTAATTCTCTATGGCTACACCTTC CASSELILYGYTF
NA TRBJ2-7 TRBV29-1 NA TGCAGCGTTGCCACAGGGAGTTCCTACGAGCAGTACTTC CSVATGSSYEQYF
NA TRBJ1-4 TRBV30 NA TGTGCCTGGAGTTACGACCGTGAGGTACCCTCGGGAGGGAATGAAAAACTGTTTTTT CAWSYDREVPSGGNEKLFF
NA TRBJ2-7 TRBV4-1 NA TGCGCCAGCAGCCAAGACGTAACAGGAGAAACCTACGAGCAGTACTTC CASSQDVTGETYEQYF
NA TRBJ2-2 TRBV27 NA TGTGCCAGCAGTCCTCCCTGGACCACCGGGGAGCTGTTTTTT CASSPPWTTGELFF
TRBD1 TRBJ2-2 TRBV19 NA TGTGCCAGTAGTACACAGGGGGCGCGACAGGGGGAGCTGTTTTTT CASSTQGARQGELFF
NA TRBJ2-6 TRBV30 NA TGTGCCTGGAGTGTCCCCCGGATATCTGGGGCCAACGTCCTGACTTTC CAWSVPRISGANVLTF
NA TRBJ1-2 TRBV1 NA TGCACCAGCTCGCTAGCCGGAGGAAGTGCAAAGGACTACACCTTC CTSSLAGGSAKDYTF
NA TRBJ2-7 TRBV7-9 NA TGTGCCAGCAGCTCCCCGGGACACGGGGCGGCAAAGCAGTACTTC CASSSPGHGAAKQYF
NA TRBJ1-1 TRBV6-5 few TGTGCCAGCAGCCTCACACAGAACACTGAAGCTTTCTTT CASSLTQNTEAFF
NA TRBJ1-1 TRBV7-2 NA TGTGCCAGCAGCCCCATGGGGGAGAACACTGAAGCTTTCTTT CASSPMGENTEAFF
TRBD1 TRBJ1-1 TRBV5-4 NA TGTGCCAGCAGCTTTGGGGCAGGGGGTACCATGAACACTGAAGCTTTCTTT CASSFGAGGTMNTEAFF